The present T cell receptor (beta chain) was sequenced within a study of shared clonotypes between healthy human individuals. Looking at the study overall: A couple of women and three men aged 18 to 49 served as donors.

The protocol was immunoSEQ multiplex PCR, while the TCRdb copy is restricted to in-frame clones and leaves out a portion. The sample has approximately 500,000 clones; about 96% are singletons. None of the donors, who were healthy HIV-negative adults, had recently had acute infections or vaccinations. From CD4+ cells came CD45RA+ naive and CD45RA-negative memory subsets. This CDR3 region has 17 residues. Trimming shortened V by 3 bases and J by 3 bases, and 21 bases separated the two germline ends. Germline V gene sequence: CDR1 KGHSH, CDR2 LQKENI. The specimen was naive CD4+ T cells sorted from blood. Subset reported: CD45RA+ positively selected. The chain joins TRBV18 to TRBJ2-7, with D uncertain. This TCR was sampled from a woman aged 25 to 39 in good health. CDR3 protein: CASSPNRVKGSYYEQYF. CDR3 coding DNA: TGTGCCAGCTCACCCAACCGCGTGAAGGGATCCTACTACGAGCAGTACTTC.